The 9 T cell receptor beta chains below come from one sample, sequenced in a study of CD8+ T cells in alopecia areata (dated by TCRdb to the late 2010s). Taken with the paper, the label for time point translates to: 24 weeks on oral tofacitinib. According to the study, the label for this sample's treatment or condition signals: oral pan-JAK inhibitor, 5-10 mg twice daily. The library was made by the immunoSEQ multiplex PCR assay. To provide template for TCR sequencing, every sample had RNA extracted and reverse transcribed into cDNA. As stored in TCRdb, this immuneACCESS dataset retains in-frame rearrangements with V and J assigned. A fraction of the clones does not appear; measured against another copy, unresolved V genes explain less than half of the discrepancy, and the remainder lacks a known reason. This sample comprises around 180,000 clones, approximately 57% of them detected only once. The ten largest clones add up to over 1% of the sample.

Sequences were derived from CD4+ T cells sorted from blood, sampled at week 24, from a patient treated with tofacitinib. The receptor set was obtained from a human donor with alopecia areata.

The rearrangement joins TRBV7-7 to TRBJ2-5; perhaps D is TRBD1 or TRBD2 (6 bases each). Germline values: CDR1 SSHAT, CDR2 FNYEAQ (reference sequence). Trimming pared 5 bases from V and 3 bases from J, leaving 10 bases between. CDR3 size: 13 residues. The CDR3 DNA reads TGTGCCAGCAGCAAGGGGGGAGAAGAGACCCAGTACTTC. Translated: CASSKGGEETQYF.

This clone has a handful of counts. This chain uses TRBV7-9 with TRBJ2-1; the D gene is possibly TRBD2 (6 bases). From germline, CDR1 is SEHNR and CDR2 FQNEAQ (reference sequence). This CDR3 is built from 13 residues. Trimming removed 4 bases from V and 12 bases from J, with 16 bases in between. CDR3 in amino acids: CASSYLDPGVQFF. The CDR3 nucleotides read TGTGCCAGCAGCTACTTGGACCCGGGAGTGCAGTTCTTC.

This clone has just one count. V usage is TRBV6-1 and J usage is TRBJ2-3; D is undetermined. The length of the CDR3 is 11 residues. Germline CDR1 and CDR2: MNHNS and SASEGT. Trimming shortened V by 6 bases and J by 5 bases, and 6 bases separated the two germline ends. The CDR3 protein is CASSRLDTQYF. CDR3 coding DNA: TGTGCCAGCAGCCGATTAGATACGCAGTATTTT.

The rearrangement uses TRBV15 and TRBJ2-1, with a weak D call TRBD1 (5 bases). The CDR3 length is 14 residues. Trimming removed 0 bases at V and 9 bases at J, with 12 bases between. The germline V gene has CDR1 LNHNV and CDR2 YYDKDF (reference sequence). The CDR3 nucleotides are TGTGCCACCAGCAGAGATATGGGGCTAGGTGAGCAGTTCTTC. Its protein is CATSRDMGLGEQFF.

V usage is TRBV11-1 and J usage is TRBJ2-3; a possible D gene is TRBD2 (6 bases). CDR3 length: 15 amino acids. Germline-derived CDR1 and CDR2 are SGHAT and FQDESV (reference sequence). The ends were cut back, 6 bases at V and 2 bases at J, with 15 bases in the middle. CDR3 DNA sequence: TGTGCCAGCAGTTTATGGGGGGAGAACACAGATACGCAGTATTTT. Translated: CASSLWGENTDTQYF.

This sequence joins TRBV28 and TRBJ1-3; D remains unclear. The germline V and J ends were trimmed by 3 bases and 3 bases, with 12 bases remaining between them. The CDR3 runs 15 residues. Germline-derived CDR1 and CDR2 are MDHEN and SYDVKM. CDR3 region: CASSLDSIGGNTIYF. The CDR3 DNA reads as TGTGCCAGCAGTTTGGACTCAATAGGTGGAAACACCATATATTTT.

On this clone itself: This sample also contains other DNA sequences that code for the same CDR3. The chain carries TRBV29-1 and TRBJ1-5; D is perhaps TRBD1 (6 bases). V was trimmed by 6 bases and J by 0 bases, leaving 9 bases between them. The CDR3 is made up of 13 amino acids. The V gene's germline CDR1 is SQVTM and CDR2 ANQGSEA. CDR3 protein: CSVRTDSNQPQHF. In nucleotides, the CDR3 is TGCAGCGTCCGGACAGATAGCAATCAGCCCCAGCATTTT. The full variable domain, with the rest looked up from reference TRBV29-1 and TRBJ1-5, is SAVISQKPSRDICQRGTSLTIQCQVDSQVTMMFWYRQQPGQSLTLIATANQGSEATYESGFVIDKFPISRPNLTFSTLTVSNMSPEDSSIYLCSVRTDSNQPQHFGDGTRLSIL.

The V call is TRBV5-1, the J call TRBJ1-2; D is undetermined. The length of the CDR3 is 15 residues. V was cut by 2 bases and J by 2 bases, with 13 bases left in between. Germline V gene data show CDR1 as SGHRS and CDR2 as YFSETQ. In DNA form, the CDR3 reads TGCGCCAGCAGCTTACCCCGGGAGCCCAACTATGGCTACACCTTC. Amino acid sequence: CASSLPREPNYGYTF.

V gene TRBV7-2 combines with J gene TRBJ2-5; 10 bases are shared with TRBD2. V dropped 5 bases and J dropped 3; count of bases not matched to a gene: 6. The CDR3 runs to 15 residues. Germline-derived CDR1 and CDR2 are SGHTA and FQGNSA. CDR3 sequence (DNA): TGTGCCAGCAGCAGACCGGGACTAGCGAAAGAGACCCAGTACTTC. Protein sequence: CASSRPGLAKETQYF. Based on the CDR3 plus reference TRBV7-2 and TRBJ2-5, the full variable domain is GAGVSQSPSNKVTEKGKDVELRCDPISGHTALYWYRQSLGQGLEFLIYFQGNSAPDKSGLPSDRFSAERTGGSVSTLTIQRTQQEDSAVYLCASSRPGLAKETQYFGPGTRLLVL.